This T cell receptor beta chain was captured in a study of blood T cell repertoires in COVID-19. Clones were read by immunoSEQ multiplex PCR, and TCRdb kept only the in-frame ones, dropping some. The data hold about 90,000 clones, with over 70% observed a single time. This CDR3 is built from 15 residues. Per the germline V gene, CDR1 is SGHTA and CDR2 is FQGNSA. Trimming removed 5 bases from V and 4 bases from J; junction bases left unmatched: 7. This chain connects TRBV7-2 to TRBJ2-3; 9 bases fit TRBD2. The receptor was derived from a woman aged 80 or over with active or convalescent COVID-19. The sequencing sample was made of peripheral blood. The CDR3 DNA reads TGTGCCAGCAGCAAAGACCCTAGCGGGGCAGATACGCAGTATTTT. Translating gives CASSKDPSGADTQYF.